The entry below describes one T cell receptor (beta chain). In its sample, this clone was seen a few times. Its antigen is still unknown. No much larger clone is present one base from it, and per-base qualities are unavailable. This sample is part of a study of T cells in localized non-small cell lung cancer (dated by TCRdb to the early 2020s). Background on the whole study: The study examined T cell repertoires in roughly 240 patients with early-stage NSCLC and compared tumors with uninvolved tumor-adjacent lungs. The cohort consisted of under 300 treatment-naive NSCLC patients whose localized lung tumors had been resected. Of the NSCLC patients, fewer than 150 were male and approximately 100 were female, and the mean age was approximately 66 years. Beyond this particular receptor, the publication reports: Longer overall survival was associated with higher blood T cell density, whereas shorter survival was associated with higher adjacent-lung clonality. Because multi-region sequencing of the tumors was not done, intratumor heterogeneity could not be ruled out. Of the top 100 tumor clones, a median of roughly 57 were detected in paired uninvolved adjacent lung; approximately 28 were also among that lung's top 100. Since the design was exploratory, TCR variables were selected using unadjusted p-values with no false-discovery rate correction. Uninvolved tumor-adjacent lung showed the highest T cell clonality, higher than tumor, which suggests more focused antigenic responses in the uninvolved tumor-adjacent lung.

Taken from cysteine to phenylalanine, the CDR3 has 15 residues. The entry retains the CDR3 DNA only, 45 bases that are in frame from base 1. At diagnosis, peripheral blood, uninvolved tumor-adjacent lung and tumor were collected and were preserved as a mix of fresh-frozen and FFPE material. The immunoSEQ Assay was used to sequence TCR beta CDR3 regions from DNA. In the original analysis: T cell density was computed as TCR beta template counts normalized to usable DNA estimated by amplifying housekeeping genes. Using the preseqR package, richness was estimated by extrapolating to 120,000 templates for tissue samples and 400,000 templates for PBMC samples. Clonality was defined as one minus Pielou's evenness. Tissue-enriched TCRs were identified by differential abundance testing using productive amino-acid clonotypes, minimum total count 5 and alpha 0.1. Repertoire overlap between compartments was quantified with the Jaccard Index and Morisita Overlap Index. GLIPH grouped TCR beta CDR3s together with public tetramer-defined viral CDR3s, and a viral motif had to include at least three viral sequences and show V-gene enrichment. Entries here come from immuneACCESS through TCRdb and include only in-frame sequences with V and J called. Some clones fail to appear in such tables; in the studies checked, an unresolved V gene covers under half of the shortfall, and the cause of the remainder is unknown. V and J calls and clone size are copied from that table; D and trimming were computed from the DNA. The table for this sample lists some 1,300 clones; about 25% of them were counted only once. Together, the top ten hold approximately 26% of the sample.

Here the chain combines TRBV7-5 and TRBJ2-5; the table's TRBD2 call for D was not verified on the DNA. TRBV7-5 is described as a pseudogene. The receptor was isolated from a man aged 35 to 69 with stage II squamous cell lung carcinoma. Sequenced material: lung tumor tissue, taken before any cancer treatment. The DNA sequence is TGTGCCAGCAGCCGAGCGGGGGTGTACCAAGAGACCCAGTACTTC. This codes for CASSRAGVYQETQYF.